The 30 T cell receptor beta chains below all came from one sample that was sequenced in a study of shared clonotypes between healthy human individuals. The naive CD8 fraction comprised CD45RO-negative cells positively selected for CCR7 and excluded terminally differentiated effector memory CD45RA+ cells. TCRdb's copy holds only in-frame clones and misses some; the assay was immunoSEQ multiplex PCR. This sample carries hundreds of thousands of clones, 96% of them seen once, and the ten largest clones take about 0.12%. Sequenced: naive CD8+ T cells sorted from blood. The receptors derive from a woman younger than 45 in good health.

This clone was seen only once. CDR3 sequence reads: CASSSRQGIRNEQFF. The CDR3 DNA is TGCGCCAGCAGCTCCCGACAGGGAATACGCAATGAGCAGTTCTTC. This chain joins TRBV5-1 and TRBJ2-1; 7 positions agree with TRBD1. V lost 3 bases, J lost 6 bases, and 9 bases stayed unmatched. Germline loops: CDR1 SGHRS, CDR2 YFSETQ. This CDR3 has 15 amino acids. The entire variable domain, with the rest obtained from reference TRBV5-1 and TRBJ2-1, is as follows: KAGVTQTPRYLIKTRGQQVTLSCSPISGHRSVSWYQQTPGQGLQFLFEYFSETQRNKGNFPGRFSGRQFSNSRSEMNVSTLELGDSALYLCASSSRQGIRNEQFFGPGTRLTVL.

Only one count was recorded for this clone. This chain uses TRBV21-1 with TRBJ2-7; TRBD1 reflects the table's D call only, with no check against the DNA. TRBV21-1 is tagged as a pseudogene. The CDR3 sequence is 15 residues long. Here the CDR3 reads CASSNGRCPRDEQYF. DNA for the CDR3: TGTGCCAGCAGCAATGGACGGTGTCCCAGGGACGAGCAGTACTTC.

This rearrangement joins TRBV6-1 to TRBJ2-7, with D possibly TRBD1 on 6 matching bases. Trimming shortened V by 6 bases and J by 2 bases, and 11 bases separated the two germline ends. The germline V gene has CDR1 MNHNS and CDR2 SASEGT. The CDR3 extends over 13 amino acids. The CDR3 loop reads CASRIQGTYEQYF. The CDR3 coding sequence is TGTGCCAGCAGGATACAGGGAACCTACGAGCAGTACTTC.

The V call is TRBV5-4, the J call TRBJ1-1; 7 nucleotides agree with TRBD1. Losses at the gene ends were 9 bases for V and 3 bases for J; bases not matched to a gene: 11. The CDR3 runs 14 residues. Looked up from germline, CDR1 is SGHNT and CDR2 is YYREEE (reference sequence). The chain's CDR3 is CAINTRGQYTEAFF. In DNA form, the CDR3 reads TGTGCCATCAACACCCGGGGACAGTACACTGAAGCTTTCTTT.

The chain carries TRBV28 and TRBJ1-2; D is uncertain. Trimming pared 6 bases from V and 8 bases from J, leaving 10 bases between. This CDR3 has 11 residues. Per germline, CDR1 MDHEN and CDR2 SYDVKM. CDR3 DNA sequence: TGTGCCAGCAGCCGAATGCTAGGCTACACCTTC. Its translation: CASSRMLGYTF.

V is TRBV5-6 and J is TRBJ2-7; D remains unclear. The germline CDR1 and CDR2 sequences are SGHDT and YYEEEE. The CDR3 contains 14 residues. The V gene lost 0 bases and the J gene lost 0 bases, with 7 bases spanning the gap. The CDR3 protein is CASSLGVSSYEQYF. CDR3 DNA sequence: TGTGCCAGCAGCTTGGGAGTCAGCTCCTACGAGCAGTACTTC.

The chain couples TRBV28 to TRBJ2-2; TRBD1 might be the D (5 bases). CDR3 size: 15 residues. The V end was cut by 5 bases, the J end by 4 bases, with 14 bases between. From germline, CDR1 is MDHEN and CDR2 SYDVKM. The CDR3 nucleotides are TGTGCCAGCAGTCCAGGGTCAGACTCCACCGGGGAGCTGTTTTTT. This encodes CASSPGSDSTGELFF.

This chain uses TRBV2 with TRBJ2-7, with a tentative D call TRBD1 (6 bases). Trimming left V 4 bases short and J 9 bases short, with 19 bases between. Germline loops: CDR1 SNHLY, CDR2 FYNNEI. This CDR3 contains 14 residues. CDR3 nucleotide sequence: TGTGCCAGCAGTGGGCGTGAGGGGGTTGAGGTGCAGTACTTC. It encodes CASSGREGVEVQYF.

The CDR3 sequence is CASRPRDYQETQYF. CDR3 in DNA: TGTGCCAGCAGGCCCCGGGACTATCAAGAGACCCAGTACTTC. The chain uses TRBV11-2 and TRBJ2-5, with 7 bases fitting TRBD2. V was clipped by 6 bases and J by 2 bases; unmatched bases: 6. Germline-derived CDR1 and CDR2 are SGHAT and FQNNGV. The CDR3 contains 14 residues.

The chain carries TRBV13 and TRBJ1-3; no definite D call. The CDR3 covers 15 residues. Between the trimmed V and J ends, which lost 1 base and 2 bases, there was a span of 9 bases. CDR1 is PRHDT and CDR2 is FYEKMQ in the germline V gene (reference sequence). CDR3 DNA: TGTGCCAGCAGCTTAGAAGTTCGGACTGGAAACACCATATATTTT. Its protein product is CASSLEVRTGNTIYF.

The chain recombines TRBV27 with TRBJ1-5, with 7 bases matching TRBD1. Germline trimming cut 9 bases from V and 0 bases from J; bases unmatched to any gene: 5. CDR1 is MNHEY and CDR2 is SMNVEV in the germline V gene (reference sequence). The length of the CDR3 is 14 residues. CDR3 coding DNA: TGTGCCAGTGGGACAGCTGATAGCAATCAGCCCCAGCATTTT. This encodes CASGTADSNQPQHF.

V gene TRBV7-6 combines with J gene TRBJ2-1; a possible D gene is TRBD2 (5 bases). The CDR3 extends over 15 amino acids. Germline CDR1 and CDR2: SGHVS and FNYEAQ. Between the trimmed V and J ends, which lost 5 bases and 7 bases, there was a span of 18 bases. CDR3 sequence: CASSPGRWPGNEQFF. Written as DNA, the CDR3 is TGTGCCAGCAGCCCCGGTCGCTGGCCGGGGAATGAGCAGTTCTTC.

The genes are TRBV5-6 and TRBJ2-7, with D possibly called TRBD1 or TRBD2 (5 bases each). From germline, CDR1 is SGHDT and CDR2 YYEEEE. This CDR3 is 15 amino acids long. V shed 4 bases and J shed 7 bases, with 21 bases lying between them. The CDR3 coding sequence is TGTGCCAGCAGCCCCTCGGGACCTCTAAGTAGGGAGCAGTACTTC. Protein product: CASSPSGPLSREQYF.

Comments on this clone: Other DNA sequences in this specimen translate into the identical CDR3. This sequence joins TRBV7-6 and TRBJ2-5, with D unresolved. The CDR3 sequence is 12 residues long. Germline V gives CDR1 SGHVS, CDR2 FNYEAQ. V was pared by 6 bases and J by 5 bases, with 10 bases between. The CDR3 here is CASSPSGETQYF. The DNA for the CDR3 is TGTGCCAGCAGTCCGAGTGGGGAGACCCAGTACTTC.

The rearrangement uses TRBV11-2 and TRBJ2-7; 8 bases match TRBD2. Germline CDR1 and CDR2: SGHAT and FQNNGV. With V trimmed by 6 bases and J by 3 bases, 4 bases remained unmatched. The CDR3 loop spans 13 amino acids. CDR3 region: CASRTGGLYEQYF. Written as DNA, the CDR3 is TGTGCCAGCAGAACGGGAGGGCTCTACGAGCAGTACTTC. The full variable domain, completed using reference TRBV11-2 and TRBJ2-7, is EAGVAQSPRYKIIEKRQSVAFWCNPISGHATLYWYQQILGQGPKLLIQFQNNGVVDDSQLPKDRFSAERLKGVDSTLKIQPAKLEDSAVYLCASRTGGLYEQYFGPGTRLTVT.

Of note for this clone: Other DNA sequences in the sample encode the same CDR3. The chain's CDR3 is CASSLDRDYEQYF. CDR3 in DNA: TGTGCCAGCAGCTTAGATCGGGACTACGAGCAGTACTTC. The genes are TRBV11-2 and TRBJ2-7, with a possible D match to TRBD2 (5 bases). Germline V lookup: CDR1 SGHAT, CDR2 FQNNGV. Trimming removed 0 bases from V and 3 bases from J, with 6 bases in between. This CDR3 has 13 amino acids. Variable domain in full (rest from reference TRBV11-2 and TRBJ2-7): EAGVAQSPRYKIIEKRQSVAFWCNPISGHATLYWYQQILGQGPKLLIQFQNNGVVDDSQLPKDRFSAERLKGVDSTLKIQPAKLEDSAVYLCASSLDRDYEQYFGPGTRLTVT.

The V and J genes are TRBV5-1 and TRBJ1-1, with 10 nucleotides matching TRBD1. V shed 4 bases and J 0 bases; nucleotides not matched to a gene: 9. The CDR3 runs 17 residues. Germline CDR1 reads SGHRS; CDR2 reads YFSETQ. The CDR3 nucleotides are TGCGCCAGCAGCCCCCGGGACAGGGGTTTGTTGAACACTGAAGCTTTCTTT. It yields the protein CASSPRDRGLLNTEAFF.

The chain links TRBV19 to TRBJ1-6; D gene uncertain. The CDR3 spans 16 residues. Germline loops: CDR1 LNHDA, CDR2 SQIVND (reference sequence). The germline V and J ends were trimmed by 5 bases and 8 bases, with 19 bases remaining between them. The CDR3 loop reads CASSAPLVDRDSPLHF. The CDR3 DNA sequence: TGTGCCAGTAGTGCGCCTTTGGTGGATAGAGATTCACCCCTCCACTTT.

The chain couples TRBV6-1 to TRBJ2-7; 7 bases are shared with TRBD1. The CDR3 has 14 amino acids. Losses at the gene ends were 4 bases for V and 4 bases for J; bases not matched to a gene: 7. Germline V gene sequence: CDR1 MNHNS, CDR2 SASEGT. The CDR3 region is CASSGMTGSYEQYF. Written as DNA, the CDR3 is TGTGCCAGCAGTGGTATGACAGGGAGTTACGAGCAGTACTTC.

The chain employs TRBV9 and TRBJ2-7; tentative D call: TRBD2 (6 bases). The CDR3 totals 13 residues. Germline CDR1 and CDR2: SGDLS and YYNGEE. The germline V and J ends were trimmed by 5 bases and 7 bases, with 16 bases remaining between them. The CDR3 loop is CASRAGTSGEQYF. CDR3 DNA sequence: TGTGCCAGCAGAGCCGGGACCAGCGGGGAGCAGTACTTC.

The chain carries TRBV27 and TRBJ2-7; the match to TRBD1 covers 9 bases. The CDR3 has 15 residues. CDR1 and CDR2 from the germline V gene are MNHEY and SMNVEV (reference sequence). With 4 bases clipped from V and 5 bases from J, the junction kept 9 bases outside the gene matches. CDR3 sequence: CASSYRGTGRDEQYF. In DNA, the CDR3 is TGTGCCAGCAGTTACCGTGGGACAGGGAGGGACGAGCAGTACTTC.

The V call is TRBV7-3, the J call TRBJ2-7; TRBD2 might be the D (6 bases). Trimming removed 0 bases from V and 2 bases from J, with 11 bases in between. The germline gives CDR1 SGHTA, CDR2 FQGTGA. The CDR3 length is 15 residues. The CDR3 loop reads CASSLTGGIPYEQYF. The DNA of the CDR3 is TGTGCCAGCAGCTTAACGGGCGGGATTCCCTACGAGCAGTACTTC.

The rearrangement links TRBV5-6 to TRBJ2-7; D is unresolved. The CDR3 consists of 14 residues. Per the germline V gene, CDR1 is SGHDT and CDR2 is YYEEEE. Trimming left V 6 bases short and J 2 bases short, with 15 bases between. CDR3 residues: CASTEEGGAYEQYF. In nucleotides, the CDR3 is TGTGCCAGCACCGAGGAAGGTGGGGCCTACGAGCAGTACTTC.

This clone was detected only once. CDR3 sequence reads: CASSPWDSGLYGYTF. For the CDR3, the DNA is TGTGCCAGCAGCCCCTGGGACAGTGGCCTCTATGGCTACACCTTC. The J gene is TRBJ1-2, the V gene TRBV7-8; TRBD1 aligns across 7 bases. The CDR3 consists of 15 residues. The germline CDR1 and CDR2 sequences are SGHVS and FQNEAQ. Unmatched junction bases numbered 10, after V lost 5 bases and J lost 4 bases.

As concerns this clone: At the DNA level, this CDR3 is encoded by other sequences in the same sample as well. The rearrangement joins TRBV28 to TRBJ1-3; maybe TRBD1 (5 bases). The CDR3 sequence is 14 residues long. V dropped 3 bases and J dropped 4 bases, with 10 bases sitting between them. Germline V lookup: CDR1 MDHEN, CDR2 SYDVKM. CDR3 sequence: CASSFEGSGNTIYF. DNA of the CDR3: TGTGCCAGCAGTTTCGAGGGGTCCGGAAACACCATATATTTT.

This clone occurred once. This chain connects TRBV9 to TRBJ2-7, with D unresolved. The CDR3 is 13 amino acids. Germline values: CDR1 SGDLS, CDR2 YYNGEE. The V and J ends lost 3 bases and 0 bases respectively, with 7 bases between them. CDR3 DNA: TGTGCCAGCAGCGGGAGTGGCTCCTACGAGCAGTACTTC. Translation: CASSGSGSYEQYF. Based on the CDR3 plus reference TRBV9 and TRBJ2-7, the full variable domain is DSGVTQTPKHLITATGQRVTLRCSPRSGDLSVYWYQQSLDQGLQFLIQYYNGEERAKGNILERFSAQQFPDLHSELNLSSLELGDSALYFCASSGSGSYEQYFGPGTRLTVT.

The V call is TRBV27, the J call TRBJ1-2, with a tentative D call TRBD1 (5 bases). Germline CDR1 is MNHEY and CDR2 is SMNVEV (reference sequence). CDR3 length equals 15 residues. The V end was cut by 6 bases, the J end by 0 bases, with 14 bases between. The CDR3 DNA is TGTGCCAGCAGACTCGGCGGGGGTACTAACTATGGCTACACCTTC. This sequence encodes CASRLGGGTNYGYTF.

The chain combines TRBV30 with TRBJ1-4; D call uncertain. V lost 2 bases to trimming and J lost 8 bases, with 18 bases between them. This CDR3 comprises 15 residues. Germline values: CDR1 GTSNPN, CDR2 SVGIG (reference sequence). CDR3 sequence: CAWSHGMGLREKLFF. The DNA of the CDR3 is TGTGCCTGGAGTCACGGGATGGGTCTAAGGGAAAAACTGTTTTTT.

This chain links TRBV28 with TRBJ2-1, with TRBD2 matching 11 bases. Germline lookup yields CDR1 MDHEN and CDR2 SYDVKM. The V gene end was trimmed by 6 bases and the J gene end by 7 bases; junction bases not matched to a gene: 8. CDR3 length equals 15 residues. The CDR3 DNA reads as TGTGCCAGCAGCCCTCCTAGCGGGAGGAAGAATGAGCAGTTCTTC. This codes for CASSPPSGRKNEQFF.

The gene calls are TRBV2 and TRBJ2-1; 8 bases line up with TRBD1. The CDR3 contains 14 residues. In germline, CDR1 is SNHLY, CDR2 FYNNEI. V gave up 8 bases and J gave up 5 bases; unmatched junction bases: 8. The CDR3 sequence: CASLSPDRDNEQFF. CDR3 bases: TGTGCCAGCCTTTCCCCGGACAGGGACAATGAGCAGTTCTTC.